These T cell receptor beta chains were read from a single sample in a study of T-cell reconstitution after alpha-beta-depleted transplantation in children. TCRdb used MiXCR to reprocess the PCR reads, holding one entry per CDR3 protein. This table has 200,000 to 250,000 distinct CDR3 sequences, 8.5% to 10% appearing once. Sequences were derived from PBMCs from the stem cell graft donor, sampled from the stem cell graft. The receptor source for this set is a human donor who donated a stem cell graft to a child with acute lymphoblastic leukemia. Each CDR3 is given with its conserved first and last residue. D genes are given only for firm matches. The size field is filled for only some rows; it gives once, few, many or a size class.

TRBJ2-1 | 16 | NA | TRBV7-7 | many | CASSLGVANSYNEQFF | TGTGCCAGCAGCTTAGGGGTAGCCAACTCCTACAATGAGCAGTTCTTC
TRBJ2-5 | 14 | TRBD1 | TRBV5-4 | few | CASSKSGTEETQYF | TGTGCCAGCAGCAAATCCGGGACAGAAGAGACCCAGTACTTC
TRBJ2-2 | 15 | TRBD1 | TRBV5-6 | NA | CASSLGTGVIGELFF | TGTGCCAGCAGCTTAGGGACAGGGGTTATCGGGGAGCTGTTTTTT
TRBJ1-3 | 13 | NA | TRBV6-1 | few | CASGPRAGNTIYF | TGTGCCAGTGGGCCGAGGGCTGGAAACACCATATATTTT
TRBJ1-6 | 17 | NA | TRBV5-1 | few | CASSLSSLSSYNSPLHF | TGCGCCAGCAGCTTGTCAAGCTTGAGCTCCTATAATTCACCCCTCCACTTT
TRBJ2-1 | 14 | TRBD2 | TRBV20-1 | few | CSALTSGGVNEQFF | TGCAGTGCACTGACTAGCGGGGGTGTCAATGAGCAGTTCTTC
TRBJ2-7 | 16 | TRBD1 | TRBV5-4 | few | CASSSARDSEPYEQYF | TGTGCCAGCAGCTCGGCCCGGGACAGTGAGCCCTACGAGCAGTACTTC
TRBJ2-1 | 19 | TRBD1 | TRBV11-2 | few | CASSRELRNRGSSYNEQFF | TGTGCCAGCAGCCGAGAACTTCGAAACAGGGGAAGCTCCTACAATGAGCAGTTCTTC
TRBJ1-2 | 16 | NA | TRBV7-9 | NA | CASSLRRTDQNYGYTF | TGTGCCAGCAGCTTAAGAAGGACAGATCAGAACTATGGCTACACCTTC
TRBJ2-7 | 15 | NA | TRBV3-1 | few | CASSQDMTATYEQYF | TGTGCCAGCAGCCAAGATATGACAGCTACCTACGAGCAGTACTTC
TRBJ2-4 | 15 | NA | TRBV12-3/TRBV12-4 | NA | CASSPRGLAKNIQYF | TGTGCCAGCAGTCCCCGGGGGCTTGCCAAAAACATTCAGTACTTC
TRBJ2-5 | 14 | NA | TRBV29-1 | few | CSAKELGVRETQYF | TGCAGCGCAAAGGAACTAGGAGTGCGAGAGACCCAGTACTTC
TRBJ2-5 | 15 | NA | TRBV6-2/TRBV6-3 | NA | CASSYSVTFQETQYF | TGTGCCAGCAGTTACTCGGTGACTTTTCAAGAGACCCAGTACTTC
TRBJ1-1 | 14 | NA | TRBV29-1 | many | CSVSTTGWGTEAFF | TGCAGCGTTTCGACGACAGGCTGGGGCACTGAAGCTTTCTTT
TRBJ1-6 | 13 | NA | TRBV7-2 | NA | CASSPANRALLHF | TGTGCCAGCAGCCCAGCCAACCGGGCCCTACTCCACTTT
TRBJ1-1 | 14 | NA | TRBV6-2/TRBV6-3 | NA | CASGIRGAGTEAFF | TGTGCCAGCGGAATTCGAGGGGCGGGCACTGAAGCTTTCTTT
TRBJ2-1 | 12 | NA | TRBV7-2 | few | CASSPKAEKQFF | TGTGCCAGCAGCCCTAAGGCGGAAAAGCAGTTCTTC
TRBJ2-1 | 13 | NA | TRBV5-1 | few | CASSSQAGGEQFF | TGCGCCAGCAGTTCCCAGGCCGGGGGTGAGCAGTTCTTC
TRBJ2-3 | 13 | TRBD2 | TRBV30 | once | CAGQRGSTDTQYF | TGTGCCGGCCAGCGGGGCAGCACAGATACGCAGTATTTT
TRBJ2-7 | 12 | NA | TRBV27 | many | CASSLNGLQQYF | TGTGCCAGCAGTTTAAACGGCCTTCAGCAGTACTTC
TRBJ1-2 | 12 | NA | TRBV20-1 | few | CSANGRYRGYTF | TGCAGTGCTAACGGACGTTACCGGGGCTACACCTTC
TRBJ1-4 | 15 | TRBD1 | TRBV29-1 | many | CSVEGTGETNEKLFF | TGCAGCGTGGAAGGGACAGGGGAGACTAATGAAAAACTGTTTTTT
TRBJ2-7 | 15 | TRBD1 | TRBV7-6 | few | CASSLGQGVAYEQYF | TGTGCCAGCAGCTTGGGACAGGGGGTGGCCTACGAGCAGTACTTC
TRBJ2-5 | 14 | NA | TRBV27 | NA | CASSPLHWGETQYF | TGTGCCAGCAGTCCCCTTCACTGGGGGGAGACCCAGTACTTC
TRBJ2-1 | 13 | TRBD2 | TRBV10-3 | few | CAMGLGTSNEQFF | TGTGCCATGGGTCTTGGGACTAGTAATGAGCAGTTCTTC
TRBJ2-5 | 13 | TRBD2 | TRBV29-1 | many | CSLSGTTKETQYF | TGCAGCCTGTCCGGGACTACCAAAGAGACCCAGTACTTC
TRBJ2-3 | 14 | NA | TRBV12-3/TRBV12-4 | few | CASSFPLAEDTQYF | TGTGCCAGCAGTTTCCCGCTAGCTGAGGATACGCAGTATTTT
TRBJ1-1 | 12 | TRBD1 | TRBV29-1 | few | CSTGTGGVEAFF | TGCAGCACAGGGACAGGGGGCGTTGAAGCTTTCTTT
TRBJ2-1 | 17 | TRBD2 | TRBV12-3/TRBV12-4 | NA | CASGPPGVQRGYNEQFF | TGTGCCAGCGGCCCCCCTGGTGTCCAGCGGGGCTACAATGAGCAGTTCTTC
TRBJ1-1 | 13 | NA | TRBV24-1 | NA | CATSDLAGTEAFF | TGTGCCACCAGTGATTTGGCAGGGACTGAAGCTTTCTTT
TRBJ1-2 | 11 | NA | TRBV30 | few | CAGMSRGGYTF | TGTGCCGGGATGTCGCGTGGAGGCTACACCTTC
TRBJ1-2 | 16 | TRBD1 | TRBV25-1 | many | CASSEWDRVDNYGYTF | TGTGCCAGCAGTGAATGGGACAGGGTGGATAACTATGGCTACACCTTC
TRBJ2-7 | 14 | NA | TRBV3-1 | NA | CASSLGRTIGEQYF | TGTGCCAGCAGCCTCGGCCGGACTATTGGCGAGCAGTACTTC
TRBJ1-1 | 15 | NA | TRBV27 | NA | CASSSSPGGRTEAFF | TGTGCCAGCAGTTCCTCTCCCGGGGGCCGGACTGAAGCTTTCTTT
TRBJ1-2 | 15 | NA | TRBV5-6 | NA | CASSLKPQGAYGYTF | TGTGCCAGCAGCTTGAAACCTCAAGGGGCCTATGGCTACACCTTC
TRBJ1-4 | 15 | NA | TRBV4-3 | many | CASNPSPGVREKLFF | TGCGCCAGCAACCCCAGTCCCGGGGTTCGTGAAAAACTGTTTTTT
TRBJ2-7 | 14 | TRBD1 | TRBV5-1 | many | CASSFRTGPYEQYF | TGCGCCAGCAGCTTCCGGACAGGCCCCTATGAGCAGTACTTC
TRBJ2-3 | 16 | TRBD2 | TRBV5-6 | many | CASSFSGGPRGDTQYF | TGTGCCAGCAGCTTTAGCGGGGGGCCGAGGGGAGATACGCAGTATTTT
TRBJ2-5 | 14 | TRBD2 | TRBV20-1 | few | CSGGRGVSGETQYF | TGCAGCGGAGGCCGGGGGGTCTCGGGAGAGACCCAGTACTTC
TRBJ1-3 | 16 | TRBD1 | TRBV2 | few | CASSEQGAPSGNTIYF | TGTGCCAGCAGTGAACAGGGGGCGCCCTCTGGAAACACCATATATTTT